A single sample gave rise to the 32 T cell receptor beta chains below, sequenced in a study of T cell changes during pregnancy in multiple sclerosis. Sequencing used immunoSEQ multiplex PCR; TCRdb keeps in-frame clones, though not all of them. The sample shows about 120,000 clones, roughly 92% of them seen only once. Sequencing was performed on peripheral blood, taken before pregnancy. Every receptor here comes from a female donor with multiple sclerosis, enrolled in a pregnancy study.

The CDR3 region is CASSPSGTSNNEQFF. In nucleotides, the CDR3 is TGTGCCAGCTCACCTTCCGGGACTAGCAATAATGAGCAGTTCTTC. The chain uses TRBV18 and TRBJ2-1; 9 nucleotides align to TRBD2. Germline loops: CDR1 KGHSH, CDR2 LQKENI. This CDR3 has 15 amino acids. With V trimmed by 3 bases and J by 7 bases, 7 bases remained unmatched.

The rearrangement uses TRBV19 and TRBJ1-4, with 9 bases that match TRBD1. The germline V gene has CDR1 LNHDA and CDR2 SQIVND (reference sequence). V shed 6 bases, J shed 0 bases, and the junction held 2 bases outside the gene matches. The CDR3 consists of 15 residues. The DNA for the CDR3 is TGTGCCAGTAGGAGACAGGGGGCAACTAATGAAAAACTGTTTTTT. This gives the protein CASRRQGATNEKLFF.

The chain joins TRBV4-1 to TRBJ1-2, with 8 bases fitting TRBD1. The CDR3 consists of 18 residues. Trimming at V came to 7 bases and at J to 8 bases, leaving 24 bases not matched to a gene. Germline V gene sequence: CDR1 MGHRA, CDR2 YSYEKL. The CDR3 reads CASTQGATGPRLQRGYTF. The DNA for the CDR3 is TGCGCCAGCACCCAGGGGGCGACCGGACCCCGCCTCCAGAGGGGCTACACCTTC.

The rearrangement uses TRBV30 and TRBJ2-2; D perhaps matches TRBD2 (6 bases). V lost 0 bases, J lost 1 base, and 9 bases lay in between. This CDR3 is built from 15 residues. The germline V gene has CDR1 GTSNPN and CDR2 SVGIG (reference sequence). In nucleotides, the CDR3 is TGTGCCTGGAGTGTGATCGGGGGGAACACCGGGGAGCTGTTTTTT. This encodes CAWSVIGGNTGELFF.

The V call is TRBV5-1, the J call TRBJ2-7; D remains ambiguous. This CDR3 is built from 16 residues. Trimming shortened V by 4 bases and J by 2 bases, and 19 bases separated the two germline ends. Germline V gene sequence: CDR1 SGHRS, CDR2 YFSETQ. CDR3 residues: CASSPEFRVTPYEQYF. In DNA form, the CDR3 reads TGCGCCAGCAGCCCCGAGTTTCGGGTTACCCCCTACGAGCAGTACTTC.

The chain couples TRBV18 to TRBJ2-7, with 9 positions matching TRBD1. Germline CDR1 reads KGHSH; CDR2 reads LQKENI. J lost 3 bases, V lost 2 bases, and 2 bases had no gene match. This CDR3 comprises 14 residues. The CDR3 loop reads CASSPTGQGYEQYF. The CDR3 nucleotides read TGTGCCAGCTCACCAACGGGACAGGGCTACGAGCAGTACTTC.

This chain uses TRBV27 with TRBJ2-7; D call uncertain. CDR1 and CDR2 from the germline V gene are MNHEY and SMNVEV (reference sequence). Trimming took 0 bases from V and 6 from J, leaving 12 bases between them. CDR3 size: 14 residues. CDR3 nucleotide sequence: TGTGCCAGCAGTTTATCGTTCCCCAGAATCGAGCAGTACTTC. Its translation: CASSLSFPRIEQYF.

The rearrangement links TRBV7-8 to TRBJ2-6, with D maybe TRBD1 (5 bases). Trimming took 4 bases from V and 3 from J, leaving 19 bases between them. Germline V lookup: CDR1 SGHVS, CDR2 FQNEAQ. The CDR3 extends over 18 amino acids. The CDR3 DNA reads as TGTGCCAGCAGCTACTTCAGGGTGGCCCTGGGTGGGGCCAACGTCCTGACTTTC. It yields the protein CASSYFRVALGGANVLTF.

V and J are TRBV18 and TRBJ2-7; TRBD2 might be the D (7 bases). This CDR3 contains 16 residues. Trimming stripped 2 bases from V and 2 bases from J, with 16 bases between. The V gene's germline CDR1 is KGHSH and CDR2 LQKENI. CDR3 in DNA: TGTGCCAGCTCACCAGATCGAACGGGGGGCCCCTACGAGCAGTACTTC. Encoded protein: CASSPDRTGGPYEQYF.

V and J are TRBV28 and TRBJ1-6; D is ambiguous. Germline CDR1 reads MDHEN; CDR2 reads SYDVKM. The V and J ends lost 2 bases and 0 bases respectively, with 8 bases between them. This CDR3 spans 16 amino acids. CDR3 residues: CASSLVPGSYNSPLHF. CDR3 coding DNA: TGTGCCAGCAGTTTAGTTCCCGGCTCCTATAATTCACCCCTCCACTTT.

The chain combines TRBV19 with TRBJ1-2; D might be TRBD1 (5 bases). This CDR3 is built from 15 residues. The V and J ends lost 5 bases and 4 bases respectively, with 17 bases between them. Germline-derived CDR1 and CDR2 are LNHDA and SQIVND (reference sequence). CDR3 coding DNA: TGTGCCAGTAGTGCCGGGGGGGATGATATCTATGGCTACACCTTC. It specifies CASSAGGDDIYGYTF.

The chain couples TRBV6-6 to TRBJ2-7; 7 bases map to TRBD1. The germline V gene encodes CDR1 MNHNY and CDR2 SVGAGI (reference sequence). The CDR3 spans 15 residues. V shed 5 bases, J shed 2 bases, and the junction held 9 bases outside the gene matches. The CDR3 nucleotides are TGTGCCAGCAGTCCGACAGGGCTGGGGGCCTACGAGCAGTACTTC. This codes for CASSPTGLGAYEQYF.

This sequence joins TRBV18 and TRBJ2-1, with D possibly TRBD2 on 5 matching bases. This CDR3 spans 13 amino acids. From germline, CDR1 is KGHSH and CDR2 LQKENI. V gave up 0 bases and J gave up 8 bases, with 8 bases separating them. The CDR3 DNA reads TGTGCCAGCTCACCACCCTGGACTTATGAGCAGTTCTTC. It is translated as CASSPPWTYEQFF.

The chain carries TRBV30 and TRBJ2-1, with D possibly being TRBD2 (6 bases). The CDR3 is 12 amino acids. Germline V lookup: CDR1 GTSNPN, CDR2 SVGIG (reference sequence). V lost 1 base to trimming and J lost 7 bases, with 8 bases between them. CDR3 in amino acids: CAWSAGRNEQFF. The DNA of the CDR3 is TGTGCCTGGAGTGCAGGGAGGAATGAGCAGTTCTTC. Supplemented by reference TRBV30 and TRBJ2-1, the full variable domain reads SQTIHQWPATLVQPVGSPLSLECTVEGTSNPNLYWYRQAAGRGLQLLFYSVGIGQISSEVPQNLSASRPQDRQFILSSKKLLLSDSGFYLCAWSAGRNEQFFGPGTRLTVL.

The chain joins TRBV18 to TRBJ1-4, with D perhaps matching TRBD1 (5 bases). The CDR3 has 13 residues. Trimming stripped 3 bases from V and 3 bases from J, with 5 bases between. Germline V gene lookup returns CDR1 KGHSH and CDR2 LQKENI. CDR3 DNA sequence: TGTGCCAGCTCACCGGGGCCTAATGAAAAACTGTTTTTT. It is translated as CASSPGPNEKLFF.

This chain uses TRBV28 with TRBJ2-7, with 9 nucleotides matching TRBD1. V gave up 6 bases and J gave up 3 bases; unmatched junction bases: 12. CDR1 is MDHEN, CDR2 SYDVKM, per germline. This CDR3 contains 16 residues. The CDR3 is CASSDAGQGPIYEQYF. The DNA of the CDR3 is TGTGCCAGCAGCGACGCTGGACAGGGGCCGATCTACGAGCAGTACTTC.

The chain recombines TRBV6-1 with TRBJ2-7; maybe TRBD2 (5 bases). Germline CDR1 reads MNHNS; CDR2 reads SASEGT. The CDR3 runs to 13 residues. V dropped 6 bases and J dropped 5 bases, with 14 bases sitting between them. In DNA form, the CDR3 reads TGTGCCAGCAGACCTGGACGAGGGCACGAGCAGTACTTC. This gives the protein CASRPGRGHEQYF.

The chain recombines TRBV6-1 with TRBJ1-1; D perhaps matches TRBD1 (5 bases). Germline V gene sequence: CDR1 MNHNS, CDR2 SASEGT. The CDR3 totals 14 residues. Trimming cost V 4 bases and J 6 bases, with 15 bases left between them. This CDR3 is CASSAPIWGPEAFF. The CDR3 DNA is TGTGCCAGCAGTGCTCCGATCTGGGGCCCTGAAGCTTTCTTT.

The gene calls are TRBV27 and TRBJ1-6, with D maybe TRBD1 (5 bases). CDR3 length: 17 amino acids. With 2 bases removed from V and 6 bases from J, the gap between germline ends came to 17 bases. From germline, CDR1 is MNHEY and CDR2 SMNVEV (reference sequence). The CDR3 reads CASSLQGGLSPNSPLHF. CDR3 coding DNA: TGTGCCAGCAGTTTACAGGGCGGTCTCTCCCCTAATTCACCCCTCCACTTT.

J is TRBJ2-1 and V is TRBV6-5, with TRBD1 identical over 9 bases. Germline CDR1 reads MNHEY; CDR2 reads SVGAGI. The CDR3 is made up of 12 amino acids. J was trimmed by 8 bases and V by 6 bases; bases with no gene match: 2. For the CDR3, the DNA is TGTGCCAGCAGCAGGACAGGGGATGAGCAGTTCTTC. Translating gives CASSRTGDEQFF.

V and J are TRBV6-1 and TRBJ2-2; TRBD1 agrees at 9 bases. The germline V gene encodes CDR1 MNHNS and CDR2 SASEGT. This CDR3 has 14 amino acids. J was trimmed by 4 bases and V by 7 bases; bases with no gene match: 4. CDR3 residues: CASTRDRATGELFF. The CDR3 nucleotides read TGTGCCAGCACCCGGGACAGGGCCACCGGGGAGCTGTTTTTT.

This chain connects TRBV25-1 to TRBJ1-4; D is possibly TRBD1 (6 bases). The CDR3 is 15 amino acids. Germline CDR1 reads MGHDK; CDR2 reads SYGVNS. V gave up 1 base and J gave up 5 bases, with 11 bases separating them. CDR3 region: CASSEWGTRNEKLFF. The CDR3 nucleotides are TGTGCCAGCAGTGAATGGGGGACACGGAATGAAAAACTGTTTTTT.

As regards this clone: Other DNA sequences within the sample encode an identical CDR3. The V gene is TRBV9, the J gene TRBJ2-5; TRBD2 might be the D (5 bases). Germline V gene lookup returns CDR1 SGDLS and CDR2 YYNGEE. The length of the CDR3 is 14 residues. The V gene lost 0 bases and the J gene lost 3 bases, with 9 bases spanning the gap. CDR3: CASSVGGSEETQYF. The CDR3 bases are TGTGCCAGCAGCGTAGGGGGTAGCGAAGAGACCCAGTACTTC.

CDR3 amino acids: CASSIEPGRTEAFF. CDR3 coding DNA: TGTGCCAGTAGTATAGAGCCAGGGCGGACTGAAGCTTTCTTT. This chain connects TRBV19 to TRBJ1-1; D might be TRBD1 (5 bases). This CDR3 comprises 14 residues. CDR1 is LNHDA and CDR2 is SQIVND in the germline V gene (reference sequence). The V end lost 0 bases, the J end lost 5 bases, and 10 bases lay between the germline ends.

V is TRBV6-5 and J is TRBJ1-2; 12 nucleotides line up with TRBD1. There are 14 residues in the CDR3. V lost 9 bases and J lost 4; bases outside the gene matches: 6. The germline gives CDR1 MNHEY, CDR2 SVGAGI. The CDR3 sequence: CASMGQGATYGYTF. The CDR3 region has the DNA TGTGCCAGTATGGGACAGGGGGCGACCTATGGCTACACCTTC.

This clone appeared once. The CDR3 region is CASSYQRTSVYEQFF. In DNA, the CDR3 is TGTGCCAGCAGTTACCAAAGGACTAGTGTCTATGAGCAGTTCTTC. The chain joins TRBV6-5 to TRBJ2-1; 7 bases align to TRBD2. Germline V gene lookup returns CDR1 MNHEY and CDR2 SVGAGI. This CDR3 has 15 residues. The V gene end was trimmed by 2 bases and the J gene end by 8 bases; junction bases not matched to a gene: 9.

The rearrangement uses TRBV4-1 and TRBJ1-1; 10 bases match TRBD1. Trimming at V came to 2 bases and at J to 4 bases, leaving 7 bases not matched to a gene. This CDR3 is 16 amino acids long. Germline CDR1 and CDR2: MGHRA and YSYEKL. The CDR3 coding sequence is TGCGCCAGCAGCCAACGGGACAGGGGAGTAAGCACTGAAGCTTTCTTT. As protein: CASSQRDRGVSTEAFF.

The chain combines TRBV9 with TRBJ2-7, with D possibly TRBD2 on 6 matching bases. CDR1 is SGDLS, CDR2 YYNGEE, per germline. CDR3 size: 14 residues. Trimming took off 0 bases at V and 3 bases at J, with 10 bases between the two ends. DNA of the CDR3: TGTGCCAGCAGCGTAGCGGGAGCGGGCTACGAGCAGTACTTC. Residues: CASSVAGAGYEQYF.

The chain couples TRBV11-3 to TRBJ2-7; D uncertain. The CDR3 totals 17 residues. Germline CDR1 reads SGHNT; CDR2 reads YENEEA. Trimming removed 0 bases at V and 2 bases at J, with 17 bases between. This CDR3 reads CASSLDERPVGTYEQYF. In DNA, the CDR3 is TGTGCCAGCAGCTTAGATGAGAGGCCAGTAGGAACCTACGAGCAGTACTTC.

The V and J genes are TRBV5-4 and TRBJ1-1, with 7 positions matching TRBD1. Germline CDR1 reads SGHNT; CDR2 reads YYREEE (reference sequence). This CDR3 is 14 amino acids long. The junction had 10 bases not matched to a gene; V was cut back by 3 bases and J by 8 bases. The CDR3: CASSWGPGGGEAFF. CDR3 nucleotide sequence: TGTGCCAGCAGCTGGGGTCCAGGGGGTGGGGAAGCTTTCTTT.

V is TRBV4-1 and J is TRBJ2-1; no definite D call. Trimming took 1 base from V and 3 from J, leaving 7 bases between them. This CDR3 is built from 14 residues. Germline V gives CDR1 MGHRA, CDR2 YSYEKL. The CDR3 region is CASSQVAGYNEQFF. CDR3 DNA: TGCGCCAGCAGCCAAGTGGCAGGCTACAATGAGCAGTTCTTC.

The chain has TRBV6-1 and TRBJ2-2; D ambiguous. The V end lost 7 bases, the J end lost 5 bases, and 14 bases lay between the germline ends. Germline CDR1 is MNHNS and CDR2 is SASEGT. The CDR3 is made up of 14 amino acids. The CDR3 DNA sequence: TGTGCCAGCATAGAGTTGATTCGTACCGGGGAGCTGTTTTTT. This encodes CASIELIRTGELFF.